This T cell receptor beta chain was sequenced during a study of T cell changes during pregnancy in multiple sclerosis. The assay was immunoSEQ multiplex PCR, and TCRdb's table has in-frame clones only and misses some. The sample records roughly 80,000 clones, roughly 93% being singletons. V was cut by 6 bases and J by 8 bases, with 16 bases left in between. CDR1 is LNHDA and CDR2 is SQIVND in the germline V gene (reference sequence). The CDR3 loop spans 14 amino acids. The chain couples TRBV19 to TRBJ1-4; tentatively, D is TRBD1 (6 bases). This TCR was sampled from a female donor with multiple sclerosis, enrolled in a pregnancy study. The sequenced sample was peripheral blood, obtained in the second trimester of pregnancy. The CDR3 reads CASSFGQPGEKLFF. CDR3 coding DNA: TGTGCCAGTAGCTTTGGACAGCCGGGGGAAAAACTGTTTTTT.